The clone carrying this T cell receptor beta chain was observed a handful of times. Its antigen is undetermined. This entry comes from a study of blood T cells in healthy people across ages. General observations from the study: What prevented conclusive comparison of naive and antigen-experienced cells was that PBMCs were unsorted. A strong correlation was found between TCR beta diversity and the percentage of naive T cells.

A J-beta primer mix and a sample-barcoded 5' primer were used in a second PCR of about 7 to 12 cycles. Each CDR3 protein gets one entry after TCRdb re-called the 5' RACE reads with MiXCR. This repertoire shows hundreds of thousands of distinct CDR3 sequences, under 30% found once; its top ten account for about 2.9%. CDR3 size: 13 residues. The same sample was also studied in work on T cells of mothers and their children.

The rearrangement joins TRBV12-3 or TRBV12-4 to TRBJ2-5; 8 nucleotides align to TRBD2. The J call may be incorrect, as the DNA end agrees better with TRBJ2-1. The sequenced material came from blood. This clonotype originated in a boy younger than 18 in good health. The CDR3 DNA sequence: TGTGCCAGCAGTGACGGACTAGCCCATGAGCAGTTCTTC. Protein sequence: CASSDGLAHEQFF.